A single sample is the source of the 15 T cell receptor beta chains below, sequenced in a study of somatic mutations in cytotoxic T cells in rheumatoid arthritis. Some clones are missing from TCRdb's copy, which holds only in-frame ones; the method was immunoSEQ multiplex PCR. This sample carries over 7,000 clones, 75% to 80% of them seen once, and the ten largest clones take 4% to 6%. The specimen was CD8+ T cells sorted from blood. Every receptor here comes from an adult with rheumatoid arthritis.

V usage is TRBV7-9 and J usage is TRBJ2-7; TRBD2 is a possible D gene (6 bases). CDR1 and CDR2 (germline): SEHNR, FQNEAQ (reference sequence). Trimming pared 3 bases from V and 4 bases from J, leaving 10 bases between. CDR3 size: 13 residues. CDR3 amino acids: CASSLETRYEQYF. The CDR3 DNA reads TGTGCCAGCAGCTTGGAGACTAGATACGAGCAGTACTTC.

The chain uses TRBV28 and TRBJ1-5, with D possibly matching TRBD1 (6 bases). Trimming left V 8 bases short and J 0 bases short, with 14 bases between. CDR1 and CDR2 (germline): MDHEN, SYDVKM. This CDR3 region has 15 residues. The CDR3 sequence is CASLGQIYSNQPQHF. The CDR3 DNA reads TGTGCCAGCCTTGGACAGATTTATAGCAATCAGCCCCAGCATTTT.

The V call is TRBV15, the J call TRBJ2-2; D is unresolved. V dropped 4 bases and J dropped 0 bases, with 12 bases sitting between them. This CDR3 is built from 16 residues. The germline V gene has CDR1 LNHNV and CDR2 YYDKDF (reference sequence). Here the CDR3 DNA reads TGTGCCACCAGCACTACTATCATTGCGAACACCGGGGAGCTGTTTTTT. Protein sequence: CATSTTIIANTGELFF. Filled out from reference TRBV15 and TRBJ2-2, the complete variable domain reads DAMVIQNPRYQVTQFGKPVTLSCSQTLNHNVMYWYQQKSSQAPKLLFHYYDKDFNNEADTPDNFQSRRPNTSFCFLDIRSPGLGDTAMYLCATSTTIIANTGELFFGEGSRLTVL.

The rearrangement joins TRBV7-8 to TRBJ1-2, with D unclear. Germline CDR1 is SGHVS and CDR2 is FQNEAQ. This CDR3 spans 13 amino acids. Trimming cost V 2 bases and J 8 bases, with 12 bases left between them. In DNA form, the CDR3 reads TGTGCCAGCAGCTTAATCGTCCAACGGGGCTACACCTTC. It encodes CASSLIVQRGYTF.

The chain employs TRBV6-5 and TRBJ2-5, with D tentatively TRBD2 (5 bases). This CDR3 is 16 amino acids long. CDR1 is MNHEY and CDR2 is SVGAGI in the germline V gene. Trimming cost V 0 bases and J 5 bases, with 16 bases left between them. Here the CDR3 reads CASSYSSGATRETQYF. CDR3 coding DNA: TGTGCCAGCAGTTACTCTTCGGGCGCAACTAGGGAGACCCAGTACTTC.

This chain links TRBV28 with TRBJ2-3; TRBD2 aligns across 11 bases. The ends lost 5 bases at V and 3 bases at J; junction bases unmatched: 13. Germline loops: CDR1 MDHEN, CDR2 SYDVKM. This CDR3 has 18 residues. The CDR3 reads CASSGTSTSGRITDTQYF. CDR3 coding DNA: TGTGCCAGCAGTGGAACGAGCACTAGCGGGAGAATAACAGATACGCAGTATTTT. Using reference TRBV28 and TRBJ2-3 for the parts outside the CDR3, the full variable domain is DVKVTQSSRYLVKRTGEKVFLECVQDMDHENMFWYRQDPGLGLRLIYFSYDVKMKEKGDIPEGYSVSREKKERFSLILESASTNQTSMYLCASSGTSTSGRITDTQYFGPGTRLTVL.

This clone appeared a few times. The CDR3 DNA reads TGTGCCAGCAGCTTCACGACAGGGAATCGAAGAAACACCATATATTTT. Translation: CASSFTTGNRRNTIYF. This rearrangement joins TRBV7-9 to TRBJ1-3, with TRBD1 identical over 7 bases. The CDR3 sequence is 16 residues long. Trimming removed 3 bases from V and 5 bases from J; junction bases left unmatched: 10. CDR1 is SEHNR and CDR2 is FQNEAQ in the germline V gene (reference sequence).

The gene calls are TRBV28 and TRBJ2-6; D gene uncertain. Germline CDR1 MDHEN, CDR2 SYDVKM. This CDR3 region has 15 residues. Trimming took 2 bases from V and 0 from J, leaving 5 bases between them. The CDR3 loop is CASSLRISGANVLTF. The CDR3 DNA reads TGTGCCAGCAGTTTACGGATCTCTGGGGCCAACGTCCTGACTTTC.

This rearrangement joins TRBV10-3 to TRBJ1-1; no clear D gene. The CDR3 consists of 13 residues. The germline V gene encodes CDR1 ENHRY and CDR2 SYGVKD. V lost 5 bases and J 1 base, leaving 8 bases between the germline ends. The CDR3 nucleotides read TGTGCCATCAGTTATGGTGGGAACACTGAAGCTTTCTTT. It yields the protein CAISYGGNTEAFF.

The chain is built from TRBV4-2 and TRBJ2-1; D is uncertain. This CDR3 contains 14 residues. Germline V CDR1 and CDR2: LGHNA, YNFKEQ. V lost 4 bases and J 8 bases, leaving 15 bases between the germline ends. The CDR3 spells CASSREAQFDEQFF. The CDR3 DNA reads TGTGCCAGCAGCCGCGAGGCTCAATTCGATGAGCAGTTCTTC.

The rearrangement uses TRBV28 and TRBJ2-7; no reliable D call. Trimming pared 5 bases from V and 3 bases from J, leaving 14 bases between. This CDR3 region has 14 residues. The germline V gene has CDR1 MDHEN and CDR2 SYDVKM. CDR3 in DNA: TGTGCCAGCAGTACCCCCCCGAACCTCTACGAGCAGTACTTC. Translating it yields CASSTPPNLYEQYF.

This clone was seen a single time. This chain joins TRBV7-2 and TRBJ2-6; the D is unclear. CDR1 is SGHTA and CDR2 is FQGNSA in the germline V gene. V was pared by 4 bases and J by 0 bases, with 7 bases between. This CDR3 has 15 amino acids. This CDR3 reads CASSSESSGANVLTF. The CDR3, as DNA: TGTGCCAGCAGCTCTGAAAGCTCTGGGGCCAACGTCCTGACTTTC.

The rearrangement uses TRBV5-4 and TRBJ2-3; TRBD2 might be the D (6 bases). CDR1 is SGHNT, CDR2 YYREEE, per germline (reference sequence). Trimming cost V 4 bases and J 4 bases, with 16 bases left between them. The CDR3 runs 15 residues. The CDR3 protein is CASSPHPSAPDTQYF. The CDR3 DNA reads as TGTGCCAGCAGCCCCCACCCTAGCGCCCCAGATACGCAGTATTTT.

The rearrangement links TRBV10-1 to TRBJ2-7, with D maybe TRBD1 (5 bases). Looked up from germline, CDR1 is WNHNN and CDR2 is SYGVQD (reference sequence). Trimming removed 5 bases at V and 3 bases at J, with 23 bases between. The CDR3 totals 17 residues. The CDR3 coding sequence is TGCGCCAGCAGTCGAAAACCCAGACAGACCGAGAACTACGAGCAGTACGTC. This sequence encodes CASSRKPRQTENYEQYV.

V and J are TRBV7-9 and TRBJ2-1; 13 bases are shared with TRBD2. Germline V lookup: CDR1 SEHNR, CDR2 FQNEAQ (reference sequence). There are 14 residues in the CDR3. After removal of 4 bases from V and 7 bases from J, the junction contained 1 base not matched to a gene. The CDR3 spells CASSSTSGRNEQFF. CDR3 DNA sequence: TGTGCCAGCAGCTCGACTAGCGGGAGGAATGAGCAGTTCTTC.